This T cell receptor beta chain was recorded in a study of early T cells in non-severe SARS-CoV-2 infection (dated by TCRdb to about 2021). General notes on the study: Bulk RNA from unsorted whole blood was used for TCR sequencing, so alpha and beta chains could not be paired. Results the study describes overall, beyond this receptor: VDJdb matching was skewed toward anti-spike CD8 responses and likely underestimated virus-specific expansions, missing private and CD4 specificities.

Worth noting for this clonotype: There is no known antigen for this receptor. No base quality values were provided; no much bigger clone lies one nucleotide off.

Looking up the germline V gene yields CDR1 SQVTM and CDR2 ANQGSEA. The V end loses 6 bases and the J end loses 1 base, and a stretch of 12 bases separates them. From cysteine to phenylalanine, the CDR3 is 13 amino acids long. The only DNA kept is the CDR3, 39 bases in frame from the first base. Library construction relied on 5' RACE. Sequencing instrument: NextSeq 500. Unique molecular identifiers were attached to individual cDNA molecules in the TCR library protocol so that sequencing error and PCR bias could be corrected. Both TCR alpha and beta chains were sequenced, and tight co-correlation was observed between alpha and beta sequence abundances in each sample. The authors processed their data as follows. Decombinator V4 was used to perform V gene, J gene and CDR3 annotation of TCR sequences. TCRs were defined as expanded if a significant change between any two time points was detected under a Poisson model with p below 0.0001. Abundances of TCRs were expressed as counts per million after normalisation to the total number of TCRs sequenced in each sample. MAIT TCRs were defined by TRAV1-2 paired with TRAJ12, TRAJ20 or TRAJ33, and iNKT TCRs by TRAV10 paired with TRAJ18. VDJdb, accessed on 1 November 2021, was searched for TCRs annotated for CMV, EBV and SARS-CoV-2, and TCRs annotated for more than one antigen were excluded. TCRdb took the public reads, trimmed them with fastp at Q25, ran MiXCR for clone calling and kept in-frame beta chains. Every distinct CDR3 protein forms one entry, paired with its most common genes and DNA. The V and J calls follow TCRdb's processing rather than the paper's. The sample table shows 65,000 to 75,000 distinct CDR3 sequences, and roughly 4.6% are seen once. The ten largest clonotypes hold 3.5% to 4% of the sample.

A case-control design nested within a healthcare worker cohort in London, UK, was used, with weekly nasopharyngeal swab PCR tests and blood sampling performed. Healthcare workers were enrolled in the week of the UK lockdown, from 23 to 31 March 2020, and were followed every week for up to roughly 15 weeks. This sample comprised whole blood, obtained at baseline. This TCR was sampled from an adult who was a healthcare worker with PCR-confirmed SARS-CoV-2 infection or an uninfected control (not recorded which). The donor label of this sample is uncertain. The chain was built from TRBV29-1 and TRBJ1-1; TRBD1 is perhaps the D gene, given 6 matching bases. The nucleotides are TGCAGCGTGGAGGGACACCAGAACACTGAAGCTTTCTTT. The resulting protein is CSVEGHQNTEAFF.